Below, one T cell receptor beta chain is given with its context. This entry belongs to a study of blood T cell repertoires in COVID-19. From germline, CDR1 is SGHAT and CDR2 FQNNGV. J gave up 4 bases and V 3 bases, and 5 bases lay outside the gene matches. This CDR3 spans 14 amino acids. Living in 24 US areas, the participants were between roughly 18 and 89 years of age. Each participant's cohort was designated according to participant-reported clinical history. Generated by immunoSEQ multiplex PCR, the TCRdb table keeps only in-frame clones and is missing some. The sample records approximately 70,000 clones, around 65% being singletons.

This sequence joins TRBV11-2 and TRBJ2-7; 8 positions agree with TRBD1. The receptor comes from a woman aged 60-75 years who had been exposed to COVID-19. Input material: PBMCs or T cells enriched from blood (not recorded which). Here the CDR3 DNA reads TGTGCCAGCAGCTTTAGTGACAGGGGTTACGAGCAGTACTTC. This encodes CASSFSDRGYEQYF.